This TCR beta chain was found in a study of T cell responses to AZD1222 COVID-19 vaccine. V gave up 5 bases and J gave up 2 bases; unmatched junction bases: 5. Germline values: CDR1 WSHSY, CDR2 SAAADI. This CDR3 has 15 residues. The table came from immunoSEQ multiplex PCR; TCRdb's copy has only in-frame clones and leaves some out. The sample records over 110,000 clones, around 94% being singletons. This clone came up a few times. This TCR was sampled from an adult who had recovered from COVID-19. The input for sequencing was peripheral blood, taken after recovery from COVID-19. The chain has TRBV10-2 and TRBJ2-3; 9 bases map to TRBD1. CDR3 region: CASSTGGVTTDTQYF. The CDR3 DNA reads TGCGCCAGCAGTACAGGGGGCGTCACCACAGATACGCAGTATTTT.